This entry is about one TCR beta chain. This clonotype showed up many times. The target of this receptor is not known. No quality values exist for individual bases; no much larger clone is one base distant. For unsorted PBMC libraries, 2 million PBMCs were used after storage in RNAlater at -80 degrees C until RNA extraction. Multiple sclerosis patients were enrolled in a US clinical protocol evaluating disease progression by magnetic resonance imaging. Peripheral blood was subjected to Ficoll-Hypaque density gradient centrifugation to isolate PBMCs, which were then cryopreserved in liquid nitrogen. cDNA synthesis used template-switch 5'RACE with a primer carrying a 10-nucleotide random unique molecular identifier tagging each TCR transcript. Over 180 million TCR-beta sequences, covering 15-18 subjects, were produced in each sequencing run. The RNeasy kit was used for extraction of total RNA. TCR-beta VDJ regions were amplified with primers for the TCR constant region and the 5'RACE anchor, using the KAPA Real-time Library Amplification kit. Sample indexes and Illumina adaptors were added in a first PCR, after which library yield was increased in a second PCR. After purification with Ampure beads, the TCR product of roughly 650 bp was size-selected on a 2% E-gel SizeSelection system. Before pooling, library quality was checked on a Bioanalyzer, concentration was measured with Qubit, and libraries were quantified with the Kapa Library Quantification kit. An Illumina HiSeq 2500 sequenced the libraries paired-end 2 x 150 bp. To increase sequence diversity, about 24-32% phiX was spiked into each library pool. For the original study's pipeline: The UMI-based MiGEC pipeline processed quality-filtered reads and removed over 75% of raw TCR sequences during error correction. IMGT germline references were used for alignment of VDJ genes, and clonotypes were defined by a unique CDR3 amino acid sequence together with V-J genes. Clonal expansion, Shannon diversity and CDR3 relatedness were evaluated with VDJtools (CalcPairwiseDistances, ClusterSamples), while phylogenetic trees were built in CLCbio workbench. Using coefficient-of-variation modelling across technical triplicates, the study counted a clone as expanded if it had at least 8 unique UMIs. The public reads were reprocessed in TCRdb via fastp at Q25 and MiXCR, keeping in-frame beta chains. CDR3 protein sequences are deduplicated, and each keeps its most common genes and DNA. V and J calls and clone size were set by TCRdb, not the authors. The sample profile shows some 66,000 distinct CDR3 sequences; 4.1% of them were found once. The ten largest account for around 2.7% of the sample.

The CDR3, from cysteine to phenylalanine, totals 13 residues. Of all the DNA, just the CDR3 is kept, 39 bases in frame from base 1. Cut back by 3 bases and 4 bases, the V and J ends lie 12 bases apart. The germline V gene (reference sequence) sets CDR1 to DFQATT and CDR2 to SNEGSKA. The data stem from a study of neurological immune-mediated disorders (dated by TCRdb to 2018 to 2020). In terms of the full investigation: Among the roughly 35 multiple sclerosis patients, approximately 30 had relapsing-remitting MS and 3 had secondary progressive MS. The cohort included about 66 subjects: roughly 14 with HAM/TSP, some 35 with multiple sclerosis, and 20 or so healthy controls. The roughly 100 TCR-beta libraries included longitudinal samples, technical triplicates and paired sorted CD4+ and CD8+ T-cell subsets alongside PBMC samples. Peripheral blood TCR-beta repertoires from HTLV-I-associated myelopathy (HAM/TSP) patients, multiple sclerosis patients and healthy controls were compared by UMI-based sequencing. Study-wide findings and limitations: TCR clonal expansion was highest in HAM/TSP patients and lowest in MS patients, with MS patients falling below even healthy controls. No identical CDR3 amino acid sequences were shared among expanded clones across subjects, suggesting private TCR-beta repertoires in all groups. No clinical or MRI features were associated with the MS cluster, and the authors said that larger cohorts are needed. Repertoires from 18 of 34 MS patients were grouped by phylogenetic analysis into a cluster of related CDR3 sequences, suggesting a possible repertoire-level signature.

The rearrangement joined TRBV20-1 to TRBJ1-2, with no reliable assignment of the D segment. This clonotype originated in a man aged 50-60 years with multiple sclerosis. The sample was PBMCs. CDR3 reads: CSASPGRFYGYTF. The base sequence is TGCAGTGCTAGCCCAGGACGGTTCTATGGCTACACCTTC.